Sequencing of this T cell receptor (beta chain) was carried out in a study of blood T cell repertoires in COVID-19. Study as a whole: Researchers got acute and convalescent COVID-19 samples from the United States, Italy and Spain. Nucleic acid was either cDNA or gDNA, and it came from T cells, B-cell-depleted T cells, or PBMCs.

CDR3 length equals 15 residues. V was cut by 6 bases and J by 6 bases, with 15 bases left in between. The germline V gene encodes CDR1 SEHNR and CDR2 FQNEAQ (reference sequence). Original processing methods: Estimated nucleated cell counts came from reference gene primer amplification. TCRdb keeps only in-frame clones here, not all; method: immunoSEQ multiplex PCR. From that table come the V and J calls and clone size; the DNA was used to work out D and trimming. The sample yields roughly 35,000 clones, 80% seen once. This sequence joins TRBV7-9 and TRBJ1-6; D is possibly TRBD1 (6 bases). This receptor was taken from a man older than 75 with acute or convalescent COVID-19. What was sequenced was peripheral blood. The CDR3 protein is CASRREGHLNSPLHF. Here the CDR3 DNA reads TGTGCCAGCAGAAGGGAGGGACACCTTAATTCACCCCTCCACTTT. Looking up the rest from reference TRBV7-9 and TRBJ1-6 gives the full variable domain: DTGVSQNPRHKITKRGQNVTFRCDPISEHNRLYWYRQTLGQGPEFLTYFQNEAQLEKSRLLSDRFSAERPKGSFSTLEIQRTEQGDSAMYLCASRREGHLNSPLHFGNGTRLTVT.